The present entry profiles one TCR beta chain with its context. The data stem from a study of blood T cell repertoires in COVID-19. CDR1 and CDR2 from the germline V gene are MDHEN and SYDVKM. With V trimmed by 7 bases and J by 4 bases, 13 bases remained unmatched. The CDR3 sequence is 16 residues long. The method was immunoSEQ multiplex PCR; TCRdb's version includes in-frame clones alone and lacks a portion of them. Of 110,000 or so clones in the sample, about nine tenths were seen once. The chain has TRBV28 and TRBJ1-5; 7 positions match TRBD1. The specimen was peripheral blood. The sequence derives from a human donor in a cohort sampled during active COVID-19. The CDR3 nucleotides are TGTGCCAGCATTCCCCCCAAAGGGGGCAGAAATCAGCCCCAGCATTTT. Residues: CASIPPKGGRNQPQHF.